These T cell receptor beta chains were read from a single sample in a study of blood T cell repertoires in COVID-19. The table came from immunoSEQ multiplex PCR; TCRdb's copy has only in-frame clones and leaves some out. Of roughly 150,000 clones in the sample, approximately 85% are singletons; the top ten hold approximately 11%. Specimen: peripheral blood. The source of these receptors is a man aged 60 to 75 with active or convalescent COVID-19. Both conserved end residues are part of each CDR3. D genes are given only for firm matches. Size is stated for part of the rows, as once, few or many counts, or as a class when the clone is expanded.

clone size	V gene	J gene	D gene	CDR3 DNA	CDR3 protein
.	TRBV28	TRBJ1-3	TRBD1	TGTGCCAGCATAACAGGGGGCAGGGGAAACACCATATATTTT	CASITGGRGNTIYF
.	TRBV9	TRBJ1-2	TRBD1	TGTGCCAGCAGCTCAGCACAGGGGGTATTGGGTGGCTACACCTTC	CASSSAQGVLGGYTF
.	TRBV11-2	TRBJ1-1	.	TGTGCCAGCAGCACCGCTTACAGAAACACTGAAGCTTTCTTT	CASSTAYRNTEAFF
.	TRBV5-4	TRBJ1-2	TRBD1	TGTGCCAGCAGCTCGACAGGGAACTATGGCTACACCTTC	CASSSTGNYGYTF
.	TRBV19	TRBJ2-1	TRBD2	TGTGCCAGTAGTATCACGACTAGCGGGGGGGCTAATGAGCAGTTCTTC	CASSITTSGGANEQFF
.	TRBV5-8	TRBJ2-5	TRBD2	TGTGCCAGCAGCCGCGCTCAGACTAGCGGGCTCCAAGAGACCCAGTACTTC	CASSRAQTSGLQETQYF
.	TRBV28	TRBJ2-7	.	TGTGCCAGCGGCAGGGCAGCCATGCACGAGCAGTACTTC	CASGRAAMHEQYF
.	TRBV2	TRBJ1-5	.	TGTGCCAGCAGTGACGGTCAGCCCCAGCATTTT	CASSDGQPQHF
.	TRBV5-1	TRBJ2-5	.	TGCGCCAGCAGCGGTGGCACACCCCGAGAGACCCAGTACTTC	CASSGGTPRETQYF
once	TRBV6-1	TRBJ2-3	TRBD2	TGTGCCAGCAGTGAAATCCTAGCGGGAGTTGCAGATACGCAGTATTTT	CASSEILAGVADTQYF
.	TRBV5-8	TRBJ1-5	.	TGTGCCAGCAGCTTGATGCTGAGCTTAACAGGGACGGGTCAGCCCCAGCATTTT	CASSLMLSLTGTGQPQHF
.	TRBV28	TRBJ1-5	.	TGTGCCAGCAGCGACAGGACTTATAGCAATCAGCCCCAGCATTTT	CASSDRTYSNQPQHF
few	TRBV7-9	TRBJ2-7	TRBD1	TGTGCCAGCAGCTTAGCGGGACAGGGTACCAACGAGCAGTACTTC	CASSLAGQGTNEQYF
once	TRBV5-4	TRBJ2-5	.	TGTGCCAGCAGCTTGGATGGGGGGAAGGTAGAGACCCAGTACTTC	CASSLDGGKVETQYF
once	TRBV6-1	TRBJ2-6	.	TGTGCCAGCAGTGAACGTGGGGTGAGAGGGGGTCAGACTGGGGCCAACGTCCTGACTTTC	CASSERGVRGGQTGANVLTF
.	TRBV18	TRBJ1-5	TRBD1	TGTGCCAGCTCACCACCGGGGGGACAGGGGTTCTCGCGAGGGGATCAGCCCCAGCATTTT	CASSPPGGQGFSRGDQPQHF
.	TRBV10-3	TRBJ2-2	.	TGTGCCATCAGTGAGTCGACTCCAGGGCGGAACACCGGGGAGCTGTTTTTT	CAISESTPGRNTGELFF
.	TRBV11-2	TRBJ2-1	TRBD1	TGTGCCAGCAGCTTAGCGCTGACAGGGTTTCAGTTCTTC	CASSLALTGFQFF
once	TRBV5-1	TRBJ2-1	TRBD1	TGCGCCAGCAGCGTGGGACAGGGCTCCTACAATGAGCAGTTCTTC	CASSVGQGSYNEQFF
.	TRBV18	TRBJ2-7	.	TGTGCCAGCTCACCACCAAGTGGATCGGGGGGCAACGAGCAGTACTTC	CASSPPSGSGGNEQYF
.	TRBV5-4	TRBJ2-2	TRBD2	TGTGCCAGCAGCTTTGGCGGGGGGACCAACACCGGGGAGCTGTTTTTT	CASSFGGGTNTGELFF
once	TRBV7-3	TRBJ1-1	.	TGTGCCAGCAGCTCCCAGGCGTCAATGAACACTGAAGCTTTCTTT	CASSSQASMNTEAFF
.	TRBV3-1/TRBV3-2	TRBJ2-1	TRBD2	TGTGCCAGCAGCCAAGATCCGGGACTAGCGGGGGGCCAGGGGATCTTC	CASSQDPGLAGGQGIF
.	TRBV7-9	TRBJ1-4	TRBD1	TGTGCCAGCAGCTCTGACCGGGACAGGGGGCGTCTTGGAAAACTGTTTTTT	CASSSDRDRGRLGKLFF
.	TRBV5-1	TRBJ2-3	.	TGCGCCAGCAGCTGGCCGTCGGGCCGAGGGCTCACAGATACGCAGTATTTT	CASSWPSGRGLTDTQYF
.	TRBV28	TRBJ2-7	.	TGTGCCAGCAGTTTAAGGGAGCCGGACGAGCAGTACTTC	CASSLREPDEQYF
.	TRBV5-6	TRBJ1-5	TRBD1	TGTGCCAGCAGCTTGGGACAGGGTGTCAATCAGCCCCAGCATTTT	CASSLGQGVNQPQHF
.	TRBV5-1	TRBJ1-4	TRBD1	TGCGCCAGCAGCTTGGAAGGGGGCCGGAATGAAAAACTGTTTTTT	CASSLEGGRNEKLFF
.	TRBV28	TRBJ1-1	.	TGTGCCAGCACCCCGAATCGGAGATTTACTGAAGCTTTCTTT	CASTPNRRFTEAFF
.	TRBV5-6	TRBJ1-2	.	TGTGCCAGCAGCTGGGTAGAAACAGGGACTATGCGCTACACCTTC	CASSWVETGTMRYTF
.	TRBV3-1/TRBV3-2	TRBJ1-5	.	TGTGCCAGCAGCCCGACAGACAATCAGCCCCAGCATTTT	CASSPTDNQPQHF
.	TRBV2	TRBJ2-5	TRBD2	TGTGCCGGCAAGGGGACTAGGGAAGAGACCCAGTACTTC	CAGKGTREETQYF
once	TRBV6-5	TRBJ2-5	TRBD1	TGTGCCAGCAGTTACCGGACAGGGCGGGAGACCCAGTACTTC	CASSYRTGRETQYF
.	TRBV10-1	TRBJ2-2	.	TGCGCCAGCAGCAGGGCGGCCGGGGAGCTGTTTTTT	CASSRAAGELFF
.	TRBV27	TRBJ2-7	.	TGTGCCCCGGGGAACACTACGTACGAGCAGTACTTC	CAPGNTTYEQYF
.	TRBV5-1	TRBJ1-1	TRBD1	TGCGCCAGCAGCTGGGGCAAGGACAGGGCCGTGAACACTGAAGCTTTCTTT	CASSWGKDRAVNTEAFF
.	TRBV19	TRBJ1-2	.	TGTGCCAGTAGTATCAGGGGAGTCGGCTATGGCTACACCTTC	CASSIRGVGYGYTF
.	TRBV6-5	TRBJ1-2	.	TGTGCCAGCAGTTACTCGACTTCCGGGAACTATGGCTACACCTTC	CASSYSTSGNYGYTF
few	TRBV27	TRBJ2-5	TRBD2	TGTGCCAGCAGTTCTGGCGGGAGAGGAGAGACCCAGTACTTC	CASSSGGRGETQYF
.	TRBV9	TRBJ2-3	TRBD2	TGTGCCAGCAGCGTAGCTAGCGGGGGGCACACAGATACGCAGTATTTT	CASSVASGGHTDTQYF
.	TRBV29-1	TRBJ2-7	TRBD2	TGCAGCGTTGCAGCGGTGGGAGGGGTGAACTCCTACGAGCAGTACTTC	CSVAAVGGVNSYEQYF
.	TRBV14	TRBJ2-1	.	TGTGCCAGCAGCCGGGAGTTCTCCTACAATGAGCAGTTCTTC	CASSREFSYNEQFF
.	TRBV19	TRBJ1-3	.	TGTGCCAGTAGACGGGACAGAAACACCATATATTTT	CASRRDRNTIYF
.	TRBV5-8	TRBJ2-3	TRBD2	TGTGCCAGCACCTCGGGACTAGCGGGATTCAGCACAGATACGCAGTATTTT	CASTSGLAGFSTDTQYF
once	TRBV10-3	TRBJ1-2	TRBD1	TGTGCCATCAGTGATAACAGGGGCTATGGCTACACCTTC	CAISDNRGYGYTF
.	TRBV4-1	TRBJ1-4	.	TGCGCCAGCAGCCAAGGGAGGGGTGGGACTAATGAAAAACTGTTTTTT	CASSQGRGGTNEKLFF
few	TRBV11-2	TRBJ2-5	.	TGTGCCAGCAGCACCCGTGCTTCGGTGGAAGAGACCCAGTACTTC	CASSTRASVEETQYF
once	TRBV24-1	TRBJ1-5	TRBD1	TGTGCCACCAAGGGACAGTCTAGCAATCAGCCCCAGCATTTT	CATKGQSSNQPQHF
.	TRBV4-1	TRBJ1-4	.	TGCGCCAGCAGCCAAGAACTAGGGGAAAAACTGTTTTTT	CASSQELGEKLFF